The following is a TCR beta chain sequence with its context. Its target is not known. V lost 8 bases to trimming and J lost 1 base, with 11 bases between them. The CDR3 spans 13 residues. Germline CDR1 SGHVS, CDR2 FQNEAQ. The data were obtained in a study of cytomegalovirus exposure and HLA in healthy donors. Study results and caveats: Indistinguishable V segments, including TRBV6-2 and TRBV6-3, were excluded. In vitro experiments confirmed that three CMV-associated chains were specific for CMV antigens. Previous analysis showed most TCR beta V segments were productive about 87% or about 30% of the time.

In the PCR, 60 Vbeta and 13 Jbeta primers were used. Clones were read by immunoSEQ multiplex PCR, and TCRdb kept only the in-frame ones, dropping some. Found here are 130,000 to 150,000 clones, around three quarters of them singletons; the top ten hold under 7.5%. The chain combines TRBV7-8 with TRBJ1-1, with a weak D call TRBD1 (6 bases). The receptor was derived from a man aged 40-55 years in good health and CMV-seropositive. The sequenced sample was PBMCs. The CDR3 coding sequence is TGTGCCAGCTCGGGACAATCGAACACTGAAGCTTTCTTT. Its protein product is CASSGQSNTEAFF.